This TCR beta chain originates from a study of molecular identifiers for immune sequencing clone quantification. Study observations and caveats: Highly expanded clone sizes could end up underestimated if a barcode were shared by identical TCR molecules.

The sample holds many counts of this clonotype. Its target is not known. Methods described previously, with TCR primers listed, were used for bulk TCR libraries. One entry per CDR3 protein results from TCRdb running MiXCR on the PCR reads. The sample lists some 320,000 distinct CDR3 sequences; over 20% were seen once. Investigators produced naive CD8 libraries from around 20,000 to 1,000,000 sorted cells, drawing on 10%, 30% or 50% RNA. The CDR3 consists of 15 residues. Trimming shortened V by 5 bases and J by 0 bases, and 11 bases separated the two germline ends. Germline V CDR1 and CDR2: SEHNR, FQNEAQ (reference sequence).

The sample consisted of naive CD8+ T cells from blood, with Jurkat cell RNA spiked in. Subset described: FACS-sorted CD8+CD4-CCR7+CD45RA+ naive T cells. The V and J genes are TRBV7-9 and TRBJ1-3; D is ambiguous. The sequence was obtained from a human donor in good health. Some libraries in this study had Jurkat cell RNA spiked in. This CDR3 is CASSPTLGSGNTIYF. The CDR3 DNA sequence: TGTGCCAGCAGCCCCACACTGGGCTCTGGAAACACCATATATTTT.